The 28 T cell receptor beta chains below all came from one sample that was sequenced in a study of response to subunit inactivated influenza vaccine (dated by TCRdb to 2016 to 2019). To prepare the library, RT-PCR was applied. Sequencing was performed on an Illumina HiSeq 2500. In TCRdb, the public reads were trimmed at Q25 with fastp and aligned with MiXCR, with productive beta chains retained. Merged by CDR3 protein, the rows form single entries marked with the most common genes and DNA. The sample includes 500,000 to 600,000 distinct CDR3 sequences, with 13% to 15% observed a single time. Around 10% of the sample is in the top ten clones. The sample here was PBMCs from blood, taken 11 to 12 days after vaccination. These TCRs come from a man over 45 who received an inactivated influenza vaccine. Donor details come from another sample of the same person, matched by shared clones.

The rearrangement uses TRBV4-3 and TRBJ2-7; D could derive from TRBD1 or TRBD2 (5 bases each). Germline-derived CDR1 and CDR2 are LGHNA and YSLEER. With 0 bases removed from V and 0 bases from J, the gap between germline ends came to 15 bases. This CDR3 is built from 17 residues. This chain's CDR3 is CASSQDSSGLSSYEQYF. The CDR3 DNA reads TGCGCCAGCAGCCAAGATTCTTCGGGGCTAAGCTCCTACGAGCAGTACTTC.

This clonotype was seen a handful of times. The CDR3 nucleotides read TGTGCCACCAGCGGACCGGGACAGACGAGGGAAAAACTGTTTTTT. Protein sequence: CATSGPGQTREKLFF. This sequence joins TRBV15 and TRBJ1-4; 7 bases fit TRBD1. Germline CDR1 reads LNHNV; CDR2 reads YYDKDF (reference sequence). With 5 bases clipped from V and 8 bases from J, the junction kept 11 bases outside the gene matches. The CDR3 covers 15 residues.

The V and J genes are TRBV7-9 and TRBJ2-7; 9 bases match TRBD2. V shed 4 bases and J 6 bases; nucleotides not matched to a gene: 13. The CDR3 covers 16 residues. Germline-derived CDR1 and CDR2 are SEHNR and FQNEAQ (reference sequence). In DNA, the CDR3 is TGTGCCAGCAGCTCAACAAGACTAGCGGCCGCCAGCGAGCAGTACTTC. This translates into CASSSTRLAAASEQYF.

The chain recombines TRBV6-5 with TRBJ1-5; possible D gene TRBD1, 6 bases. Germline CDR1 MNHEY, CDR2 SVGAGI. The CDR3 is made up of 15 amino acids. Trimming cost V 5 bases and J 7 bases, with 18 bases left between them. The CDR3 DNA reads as TGTGCCAGCAGTAACCGACAGGCCTTCAAACAGCCCCAGCATTTT. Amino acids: CASSNRQAFKQPQHF.

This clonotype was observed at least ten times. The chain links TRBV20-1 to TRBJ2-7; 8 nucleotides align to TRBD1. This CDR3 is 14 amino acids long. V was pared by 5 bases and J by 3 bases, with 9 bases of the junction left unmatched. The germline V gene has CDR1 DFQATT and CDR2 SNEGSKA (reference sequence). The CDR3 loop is CSAAPATGDYEQYF. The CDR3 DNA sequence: TGCAGTGCTGCCCCGGCGACAGGGGACTACGAGCAGTACTTC.

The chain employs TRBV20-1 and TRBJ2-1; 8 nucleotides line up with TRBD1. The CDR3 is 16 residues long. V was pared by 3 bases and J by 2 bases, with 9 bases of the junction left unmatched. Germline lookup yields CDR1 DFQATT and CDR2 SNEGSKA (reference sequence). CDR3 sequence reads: CSARPPKDRAYNEQFF. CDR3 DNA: TGCAGTGCTAGGCCCCCCAAGGACAGGGCCTACAATGAGCAGTTCTTC.

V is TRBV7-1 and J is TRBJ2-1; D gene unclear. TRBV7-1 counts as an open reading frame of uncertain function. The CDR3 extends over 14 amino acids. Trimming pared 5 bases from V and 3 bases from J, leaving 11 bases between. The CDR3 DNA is TGTGCCAGCAGCCCCGGGCTTTACTACAATGAGCAGTTCTTC. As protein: CASSPGLYYNEQFF.

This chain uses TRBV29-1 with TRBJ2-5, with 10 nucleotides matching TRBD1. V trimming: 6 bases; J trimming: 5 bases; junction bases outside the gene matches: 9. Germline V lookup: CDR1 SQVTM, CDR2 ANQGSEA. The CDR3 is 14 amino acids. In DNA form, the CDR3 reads TGCAGCGTCGGGGACAGGGGTAGTGGGGAGACCCAGTACTTC. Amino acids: CSVGDRGSGETQYF.

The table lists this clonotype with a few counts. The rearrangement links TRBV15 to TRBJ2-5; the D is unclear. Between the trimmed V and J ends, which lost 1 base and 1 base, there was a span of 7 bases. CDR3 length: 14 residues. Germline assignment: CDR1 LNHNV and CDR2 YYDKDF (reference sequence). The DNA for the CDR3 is TGTGCCACCAGCAGAGTCCAGGTCCAAGAGACCCAGTACTTC. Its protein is CATSRVQVQETQYF.

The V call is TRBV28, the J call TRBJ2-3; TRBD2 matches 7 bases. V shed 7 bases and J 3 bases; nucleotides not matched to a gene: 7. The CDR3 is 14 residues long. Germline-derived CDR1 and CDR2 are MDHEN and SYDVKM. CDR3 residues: CASNPGLQTDTQYF. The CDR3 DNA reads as TGTGCCAGCAACCCGGGACTACAGACAGATACGCAGTATTTT.

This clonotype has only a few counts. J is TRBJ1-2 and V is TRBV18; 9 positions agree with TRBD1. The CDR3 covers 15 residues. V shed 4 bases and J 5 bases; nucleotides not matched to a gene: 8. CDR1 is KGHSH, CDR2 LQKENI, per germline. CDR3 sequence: CASSRKQGANYGYTF. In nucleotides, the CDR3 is TGTGCCAGCTCACGTAAACAGGGGGCAAATTATGGCTACACCTTC.

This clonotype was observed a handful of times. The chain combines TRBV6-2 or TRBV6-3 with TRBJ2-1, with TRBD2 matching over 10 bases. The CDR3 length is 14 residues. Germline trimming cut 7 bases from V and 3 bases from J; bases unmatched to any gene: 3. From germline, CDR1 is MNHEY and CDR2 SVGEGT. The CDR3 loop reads CASTSGGRYNEQFF. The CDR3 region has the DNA TGTGCCAGCACTAGCGGGGGTCGCTACAATGAGCAGTTCTTC.

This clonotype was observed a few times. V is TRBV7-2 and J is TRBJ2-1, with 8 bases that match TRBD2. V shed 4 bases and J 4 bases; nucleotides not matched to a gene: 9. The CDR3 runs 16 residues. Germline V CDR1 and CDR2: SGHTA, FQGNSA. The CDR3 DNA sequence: TGTGCCAGCAGCTACCTGGGTAGCGGGGAATACAATGAGCAGTTCTTC. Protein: CASSYLGSGEYNEQFF.

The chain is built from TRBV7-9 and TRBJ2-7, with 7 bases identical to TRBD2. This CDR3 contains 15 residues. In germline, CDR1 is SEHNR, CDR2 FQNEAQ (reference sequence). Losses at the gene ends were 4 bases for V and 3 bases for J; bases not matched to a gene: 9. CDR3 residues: CASSSRRAGDYEQYF. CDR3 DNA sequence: TGTGCCAGCAGCTCAAGGCGCGCGGGAGACTACGAGCAGTACTTC.

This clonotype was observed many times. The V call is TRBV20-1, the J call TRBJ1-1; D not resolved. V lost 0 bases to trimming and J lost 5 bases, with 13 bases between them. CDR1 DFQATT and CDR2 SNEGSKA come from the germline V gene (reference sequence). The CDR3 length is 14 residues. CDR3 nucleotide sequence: TGCAGTGCTAGAGATCGGCGGGTCACTACTGAAGCTTTCTTT. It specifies CSARDRRVTTEAFF.

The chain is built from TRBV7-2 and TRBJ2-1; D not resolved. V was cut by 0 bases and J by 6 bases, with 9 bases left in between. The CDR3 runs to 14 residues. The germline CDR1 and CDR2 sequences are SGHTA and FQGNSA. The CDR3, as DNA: TGTGCCAGCAGCTTAGCGCTGTCTAGCAATGAGCAGTTCTTC. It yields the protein CASSLALSSNEQFF.

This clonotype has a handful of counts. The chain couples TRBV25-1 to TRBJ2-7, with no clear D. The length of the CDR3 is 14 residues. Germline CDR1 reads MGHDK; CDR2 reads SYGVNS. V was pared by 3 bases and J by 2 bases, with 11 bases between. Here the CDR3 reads CASSDWNRAYEQYF. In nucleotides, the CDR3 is TGTGCCAGCAGTGACTGGAACAGAGCCTACGAGCAGTACTTC.

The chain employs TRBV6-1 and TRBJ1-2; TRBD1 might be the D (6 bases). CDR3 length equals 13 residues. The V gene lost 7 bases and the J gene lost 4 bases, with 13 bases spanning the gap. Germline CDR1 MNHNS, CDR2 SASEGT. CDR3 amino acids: CASMGASGYGYTF. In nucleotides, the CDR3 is TGTGCCAGCATGGGGGCGTCGGGCTATGGCTACACCTTC.

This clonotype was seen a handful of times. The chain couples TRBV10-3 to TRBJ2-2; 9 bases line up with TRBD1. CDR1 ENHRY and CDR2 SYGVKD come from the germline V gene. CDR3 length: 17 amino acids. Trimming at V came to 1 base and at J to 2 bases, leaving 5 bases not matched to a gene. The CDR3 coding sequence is TGTGCCATCAGTGAGTTCTGGACAGGGGTAAACACCGGGGAGCTGTTTTTT. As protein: CAISEFWTGVNTGELFF.

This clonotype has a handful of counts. In nucleotides, the CDR3 is TGTGCCACCAGCAAACTTCGTGGGGGGGCAGATACGCAGTATTTT. This sequence encodes CATSKLRGGADTQYF. The J gene is TRBJ2-3, the V gene TRBV15; 7 bases fit TRBD2. Unmatched junction bases numbered 8, after V lost 4 bases and J lost 4 bases. There are 15 residues in the CDR3. Germline CDR1 is LNHNV and CDR2 is YYDKDF (reference sequence).

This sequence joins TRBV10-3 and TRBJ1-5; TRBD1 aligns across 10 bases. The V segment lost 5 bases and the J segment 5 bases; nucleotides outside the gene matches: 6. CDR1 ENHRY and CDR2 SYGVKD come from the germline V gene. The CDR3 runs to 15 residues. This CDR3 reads CAISKGQGGYQPQHF. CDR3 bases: TGTGCCATCAGTAAAGGACAGGGGGGTTATCAGCCCCAGCATTTT.

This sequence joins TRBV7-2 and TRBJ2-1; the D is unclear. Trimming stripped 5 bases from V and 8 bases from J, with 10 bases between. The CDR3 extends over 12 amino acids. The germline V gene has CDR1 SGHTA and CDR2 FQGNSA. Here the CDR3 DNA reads TGTGCCAGCAGCCCAGCCGGGCATGAGCAGTTCTTC. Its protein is CASSPAGHEQFF. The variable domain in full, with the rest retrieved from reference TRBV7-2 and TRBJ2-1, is GAGVSQSPSNKVTEKGKDVELRCDPISGHTALYWYRQSLGQGLEFLIYFQGNSAPDKSGLPSDRFSAERTGGSVSTLTIQRTQQEDSAVYLCASSPAGHEQFFGPGTRLTVL.

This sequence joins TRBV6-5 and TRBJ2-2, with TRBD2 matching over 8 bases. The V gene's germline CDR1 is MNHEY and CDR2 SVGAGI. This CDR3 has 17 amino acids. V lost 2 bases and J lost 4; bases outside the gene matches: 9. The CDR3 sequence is CASSYGVAGGGTGELFF. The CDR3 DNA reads TGTGCCAGCAGTTACGGTGTGGCGGGAGGAGGCACCGGGGAGCTGTTTTTT.

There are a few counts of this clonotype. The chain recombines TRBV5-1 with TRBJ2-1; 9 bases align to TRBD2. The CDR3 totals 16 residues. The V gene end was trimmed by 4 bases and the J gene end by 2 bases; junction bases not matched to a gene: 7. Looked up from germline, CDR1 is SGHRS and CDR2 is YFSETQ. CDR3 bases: TGCGCCAGCAGCCTGCTTAGCGGGGGCACCTACAATGAGCAGTTCTTC. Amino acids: CASSLLSGGTYNEQFF.

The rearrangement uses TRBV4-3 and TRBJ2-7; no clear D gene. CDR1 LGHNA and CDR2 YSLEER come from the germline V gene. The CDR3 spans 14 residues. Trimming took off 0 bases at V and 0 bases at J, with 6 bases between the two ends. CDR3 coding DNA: TGCGCCAGCAGCCAAGATTACGCCTCCTACGAGCAGTACTTC. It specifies CASSQDYASYEQYF.

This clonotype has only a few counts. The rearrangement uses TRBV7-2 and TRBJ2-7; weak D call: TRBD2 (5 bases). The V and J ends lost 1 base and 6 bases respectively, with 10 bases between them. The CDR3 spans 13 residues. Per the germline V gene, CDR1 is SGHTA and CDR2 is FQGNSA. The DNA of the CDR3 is TGTGCCAGCAGCTTAGTAATGGGAGTCGAGCAGTACTTC. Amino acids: CASSLVMGVEQYF.

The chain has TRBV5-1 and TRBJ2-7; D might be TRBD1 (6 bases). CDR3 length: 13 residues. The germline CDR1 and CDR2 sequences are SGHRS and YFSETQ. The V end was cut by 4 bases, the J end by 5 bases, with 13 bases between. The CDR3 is CASSTLYRDEQYF. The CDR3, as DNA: TGCGCCAGCAGCACCCTCTACAGGGACGAGCAGTACTTC.

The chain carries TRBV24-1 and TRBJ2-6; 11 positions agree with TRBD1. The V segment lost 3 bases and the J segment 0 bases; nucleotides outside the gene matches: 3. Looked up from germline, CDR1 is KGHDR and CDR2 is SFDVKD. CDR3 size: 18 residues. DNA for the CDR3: TGTGCCACCAGTGATCGGACAGGGGGCATCTCTGGGGCCAACGTCCTGACTTTC. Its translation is CATSDRTGGISGANVLTF.